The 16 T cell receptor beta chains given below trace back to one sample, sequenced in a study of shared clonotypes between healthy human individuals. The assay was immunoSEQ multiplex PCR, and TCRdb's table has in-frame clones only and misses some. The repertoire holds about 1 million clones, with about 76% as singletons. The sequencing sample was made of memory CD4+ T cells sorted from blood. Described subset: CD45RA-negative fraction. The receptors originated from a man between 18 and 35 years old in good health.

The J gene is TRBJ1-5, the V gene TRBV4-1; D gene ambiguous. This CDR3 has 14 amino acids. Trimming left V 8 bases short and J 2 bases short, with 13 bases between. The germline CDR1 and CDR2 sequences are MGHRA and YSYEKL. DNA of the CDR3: TGCGCCAGCCGGATTTGGCAGGGCAATCAGCCCCAGCATTTT. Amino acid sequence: CASRIWQGNQPQHF.

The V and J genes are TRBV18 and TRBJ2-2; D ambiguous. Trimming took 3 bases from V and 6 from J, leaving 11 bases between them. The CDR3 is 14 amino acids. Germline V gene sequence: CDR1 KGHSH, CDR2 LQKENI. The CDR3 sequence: CASSPVPRPGELFF. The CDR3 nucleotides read TGTGCCAGCTCACCCGTCCCCAGGCCCGGGGAGCTGTTTTTT.

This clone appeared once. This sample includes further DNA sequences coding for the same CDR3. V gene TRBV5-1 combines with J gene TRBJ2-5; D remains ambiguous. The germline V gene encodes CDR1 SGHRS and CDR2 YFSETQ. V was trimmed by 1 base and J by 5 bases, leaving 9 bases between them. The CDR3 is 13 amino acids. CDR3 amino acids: CASSLSSRETQYF. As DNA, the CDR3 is TGCGCCAGCAGCTTGTCGTCCCGGGAGACCCAGTACTTC.

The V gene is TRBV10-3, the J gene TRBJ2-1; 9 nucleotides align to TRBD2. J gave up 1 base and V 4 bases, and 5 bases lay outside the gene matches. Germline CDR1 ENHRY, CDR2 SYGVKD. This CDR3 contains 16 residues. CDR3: CAISGAGGLSYNEQFF. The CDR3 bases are TGTGCCATCAGTGGAGCGGGGGGCCTTTCCTACAATGAGCAGTTCTTC.

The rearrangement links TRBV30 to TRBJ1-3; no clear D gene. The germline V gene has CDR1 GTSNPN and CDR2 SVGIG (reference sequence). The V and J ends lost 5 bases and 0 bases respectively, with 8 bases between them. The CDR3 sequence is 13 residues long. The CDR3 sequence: CAWAIPSGNTIYF. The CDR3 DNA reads TGTGCCTGGGCGATACCCTCTGGAAACACCATATATTTT.

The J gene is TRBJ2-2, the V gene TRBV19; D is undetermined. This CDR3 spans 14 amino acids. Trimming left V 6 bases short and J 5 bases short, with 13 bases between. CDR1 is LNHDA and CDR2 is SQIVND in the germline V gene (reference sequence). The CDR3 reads CASSIITTTGELFF. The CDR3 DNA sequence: TGTGCCAGTAGCATCATCACGACGACCGGGGAGCTGTTTTTT.

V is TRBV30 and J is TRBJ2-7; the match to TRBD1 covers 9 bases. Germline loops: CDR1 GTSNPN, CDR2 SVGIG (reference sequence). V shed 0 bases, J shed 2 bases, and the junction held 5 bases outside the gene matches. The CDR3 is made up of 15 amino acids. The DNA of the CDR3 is TGTGCCTGGAGTGTTTCCGGGACAGGGACCTACGAGCAGTACTTC. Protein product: CAWSVSGTGTYEQYF.

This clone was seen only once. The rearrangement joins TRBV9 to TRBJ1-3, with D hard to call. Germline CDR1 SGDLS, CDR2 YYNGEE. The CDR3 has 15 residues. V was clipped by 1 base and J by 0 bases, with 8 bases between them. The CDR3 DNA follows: TGTGCCAGCAGCGTATCAGGTACCTCTGGAAACACCATATATTTT. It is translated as CASSVSGTSGNTIYF.

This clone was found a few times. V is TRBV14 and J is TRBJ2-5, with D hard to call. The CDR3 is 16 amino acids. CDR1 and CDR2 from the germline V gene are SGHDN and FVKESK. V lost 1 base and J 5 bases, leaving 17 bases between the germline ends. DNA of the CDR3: TGTGCCAGCAGCCAAGGGAGCCCCTGGGTTAGGGAGACCCAGTACTTC. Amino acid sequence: CASSQGSPWVRETQYF.

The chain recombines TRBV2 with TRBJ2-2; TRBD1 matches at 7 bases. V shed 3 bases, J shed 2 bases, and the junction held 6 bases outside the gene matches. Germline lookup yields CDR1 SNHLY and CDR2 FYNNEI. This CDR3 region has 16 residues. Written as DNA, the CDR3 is TGTGCCAGCAGTGATGACAGGGCGATTAACACCGGGGAGCTGTTTTTT. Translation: CASSDDRAINTGELFF. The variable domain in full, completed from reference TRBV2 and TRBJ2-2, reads EPEVTQTPSHQVTQMGQEVILRCVPISNHLYFYWYRQILGQKVEFLVSFYNNEISEKSEIFDDQFSVERPDGSNFTLKIRSTKLEDSAMYFCASSDDRAINTGELFFGEGSRLTVL.

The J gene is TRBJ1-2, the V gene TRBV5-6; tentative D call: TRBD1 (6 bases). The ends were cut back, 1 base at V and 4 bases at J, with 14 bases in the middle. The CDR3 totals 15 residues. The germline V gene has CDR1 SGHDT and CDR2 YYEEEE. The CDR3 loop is CASSLYDRSFYGYTF. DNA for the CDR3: TGTGCCAGCAGCTTGTACGACAGGTCTTTCTATGGCTACACCTTC.

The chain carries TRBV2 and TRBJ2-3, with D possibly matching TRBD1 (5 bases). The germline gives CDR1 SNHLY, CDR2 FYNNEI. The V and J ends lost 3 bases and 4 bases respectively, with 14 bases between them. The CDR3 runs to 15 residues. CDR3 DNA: TGTGCCAGCAGTGATTTCGTGATGGGGCCAGATACGCAGTATTTT. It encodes CASSDFVMGPDTQYF.

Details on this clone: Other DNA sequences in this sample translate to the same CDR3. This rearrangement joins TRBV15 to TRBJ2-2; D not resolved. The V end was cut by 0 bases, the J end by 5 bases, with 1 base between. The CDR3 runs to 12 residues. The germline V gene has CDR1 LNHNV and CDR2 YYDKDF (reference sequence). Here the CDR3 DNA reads TGTGCCACCAGCAGAGATACCGGGGAGCTGTTTTTT. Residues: CATSRDTGELFF.

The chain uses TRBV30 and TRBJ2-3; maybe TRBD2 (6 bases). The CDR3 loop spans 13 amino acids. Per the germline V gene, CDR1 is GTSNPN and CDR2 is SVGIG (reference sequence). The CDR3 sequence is CARKVGGADTQYF. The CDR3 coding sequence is TGTGCTCGGAAGGTGGGAGGTGCAGATACGCAGTATTTT.

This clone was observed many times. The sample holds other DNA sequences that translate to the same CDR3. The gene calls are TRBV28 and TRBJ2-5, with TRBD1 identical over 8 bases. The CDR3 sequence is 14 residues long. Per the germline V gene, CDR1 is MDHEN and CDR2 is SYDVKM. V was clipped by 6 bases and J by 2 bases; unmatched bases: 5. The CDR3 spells CASSLRQGQETQYF. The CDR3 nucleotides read TGTGCCAGCAGCCTCCGACAGGGGCAAGAGACCCAGTACTTC.

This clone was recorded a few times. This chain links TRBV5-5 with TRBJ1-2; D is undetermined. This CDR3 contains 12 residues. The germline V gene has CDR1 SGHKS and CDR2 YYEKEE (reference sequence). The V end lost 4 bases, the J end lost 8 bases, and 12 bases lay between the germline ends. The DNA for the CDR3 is TGTGCCAGCAGCCCCCCAACTGAGGGCTACACCTTC. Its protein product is CASSPPTEGYTF.